This is a list of T cell receptor beta chains from one sample in a study of Ad26.COV2.S vaccination and SARS-CoV-2 variants. Some clones are missing from TCRdb's copy, which holds only in-frame ones; the method was immunoSEQ multiplex PCR. There are approximately 300,000 clones in the sample; about 82% occur only once, and 2% to 2.5% lies in the top ten. The source material was peripheral blood, sampled in a trial of Ad26.COV2.S vaccine versus placebo. The receptors were sampled from a person between 18 and 60 years old who received the Ad26.COV2.S COVID-19 vaccine or a placebo. CDR3s leave out the opening cysteine and the closing phenylalanine or tryptophan.

TRBV10-3	TRBJ2-1	14	AISTSGGTSYNEQF
TRBV19	TRBJ2-1	13	ASSISGTGVHEQF
TRBV5-1	TRBJ1-5	12	ASSLGQGGQPQH
TRBV2	TRBJ2-7	10	ARGTEAYEQY
TRBV19	TRBJ1-2	12	ASSKDRSNYGYT
TRBV19	TRBJ1-1	11	ASSIQRNTEAF
TRBV20-1	TRBJ1-4	8	SAREEKLF
TRBV18	TRBJ2-2	14	ASSPPTEKSTGELF
TRBV2	TRBJ2-5	12	ASSEADREETQY
TRBV10-3	TRBJ2-5	13	AISESARPGETQY
TRBV7-2	TRBJ1-5	11	ASAARSNQPQH
TRBV9	TRBJ1-2	12	ATSSSGGAYGYT
TRBV2	TRBJ2-3	13	ASRDREGRADTQY
TRBV2	TRBJ2-7	9	ASWRDYEQY
TRBV2	TRBJ2-7	14	ASSQISGRHSYEQY
TRBV28	TRBJ1-2	15	ASSLSNQQGRLMGYT
TRBV3-1/TRBV3-2	TRBJ1-4	13	ASSPDRGQIEKLF
TRBV3-1/TRBV3-2	TRBJ2-1	12	ASSQSGGNNEQF
TRBV3-1/TRBV3-2	TRBJ1-2	10	ASSPAGSGYT
TRBV19	TRBJ2-7	11	ASSDTGAYEQY
TRBV2	TRBJ2-1	12	ASSPRTVQTEQF
TRBV7-9	TRBJ1-1	12	ASSFDRMGAEAF
TRBV24-1	TRBJ2-2	15	ATSDSTGWAGTGELF
TRBV27	TRBJ2-1	11	ASSSISYNEQF